These 3 T cell receptor beta chains came from one sample sequenced in a study of T-cell reconstitution after alpha-beta-depleted transplantation in children. Preparation of the TCRbeta library used unique molecular identifiers. One entry per CDR3 protein results from TCRdb running MiXCR on the PCR reads. There are about 640,000 distinct CDR3 sequences in the sample; 16% occur only once, and approximately 1% lies in the top ten. Sequenced here: PBMCs from the stem cell graft donor, sampled from the stem cell graft. The receptor source for this set is a human donor who donated a stem cell graft to a child with acute myeloid leukemia.

This clonotype was seen only a few times. The rearrangement uses TRBV7-7 and TRBJ1-1; D unresolved. Germline values: CDR1 SSHAT, CDR2 FNYEAQ (reference sequence). The CDR3 is made up of 13 amino acids. V was pared by 1 base and J by 3 bases, with 6 bases between. CDR3 amino acids: CASSLVEDTEAFF. In DNA form, the CDR3 reads TGTGCCAGCAGCTTAGTGGAGGACACTGAAGCTTTCTTT.

This rearrangement joins TRBV24-1 to TRBJ2-6, with 7 bases aligning to TRBD1. Germline-derived CDR1 and CDR2 are KGHDR and SFDVKD. This CDR3 spans 16 amino acids. With V trimmed by 3 bases and J by 0 bases, 1 base remained unmatched. The CDR3 reads CATSDNRGSGANVLTF. Here the CDR3 DNA reads TGTGCCACCAGTGATAACAGGGGCTCTGGGGCCAACGTCCTGACTTTC.

This clonotype showed up many times. The chain combines TRBV5-6 with TRBJ2-3; weak D call: TRBD1 (5 bases). There are 14 residues in the CDR3. Trimming took 4 bases from V and 1 from J, leaving 10 bases between them. Germline V lookup: CDR1 SGHDT, CDR2 YYEEEE. CDR3 sequence reads: CASSVPTGTDTQYF. The CDR3 DNA sequence: TGTGCCAGCAGCGTTCCGACAGGCACAGATACGCAGTATTTT. The complete variable domain, with remaining parts taken from reference TRBV5-6 and TRBJ2-3, reads DAGVTQSPTHLIKTRGQQVTLRCSPKSGHDTVSWYQQALGQGPQFIFQYYEEEERQRGNFPDRFSGHQFPNYSSELNVNALLLGDSALYLCASSVPTGTDTQYFGPGTRLTVL.